This T cell receptor (beta chain) was found in a study of blood T cell repertoires in COVID-19. Study in general: Collection of acute and convalescent COVID-19 samples took place in the United States, Italy and Spain. Sample material is recorded as cDNA or gDNA derived from T cells, B-cell-depleted T cells, or PBMCs.

In the original processing: It was from reference gene primer amplification that nucleated cell counts were estimated. Clones were sequenced by immunoSEQ multiplex PCR, and TCRdb holds only the in-frame ones, with some missing. V, J and clone size derive from that table, while D and trimming were established from the DNA sequence. The sample holds some 400,000 clones, roughly 86% seen once. Patients at the Seattle site were enrolled during active infection and followed longitudinally. This clone was recorded only once. The sample was peripheral blood. This clonotype originated in a woman in her 30s with COVID-19, enrolled during active disease.

The CDR3 nucleotides read TGTGCCACCAGGGGGCGCGGTGAAAAACTGTTTTTT. The encoded protein is CATRGRGEKLFF. The chain combines TRBV30 with TRBJ1-4, with 8 bases lining up with TRBD1. The junction had 6 bases not matched to a gene; V was cut back by 8 bases and J by 7 bases. Germline values: CDR1 GTSNPN, CDR2 SVGIG (reference sequence). There are 12 residues in the CDR3.